These T cell receptor beta chains were read from a single sample in a study of technical replicates of blood from a few donors. Profiled with immunoSEQ multiplex PCR; TCRdb holds only in-frame clones, not every one. Among just under 60,000 clones listed, less than 95% were seen once. Sequencing was carried out using PBMCs. These receptors were obtained from a human donor in good health. Some clones in this sample may be carry-over from other donors' samples. The CDR3 runs from the conserved cysteine through the conserved F or W. D genes are given only for firm matches. The size of a clone is reported for some rows only, either as once, few or many, or as a class for expanded clones.

clone_size: NA; j_call: TRBJ2-1; d_call: TRBD2; v_call: TRBV6-6; cdr3_nt: TGTGCCAGCAGTACCGGACTAGCGGGAAAGGGTGAGCAGTTCTTC; cdr3_aa: CASSTGLAGKGEQFF
clone_size: NA; j_call: TRBJ2-3; d_call: TRBD1; v_call: TRBV5-1; cdr3_nt: TGCGCCACAAGTCCAGGGGGCGTAGGCACAGATACGCAGTATTTT; cdr3_aa: CATSPGGVGTDTQYF
clone_size: NA; j_call: TRBJ2-3; d_call: NA; v_call: TRBV4-1; cdr3_nt: TGCGCCAGCAGCCAGGACCGGGACACGAGCACAGATACGCAGTATTTT; cdr3_aa: CASSQDRDTSTDTQYF
clone_size: NA; j_call: TRBJ2-2; d_call: TRBD2; v_call: TRBV6-1; cdr3_nt: TGTGCCAGCAGTGTGACTAGCGTTCGAACGAACACCGGGGAGCTGTTTTTT; cdr3_aa: CASSVTSVRTNTGELFF
clone_size: NA; j_call: TRBJ1-1; d_call: TRBD1; v_call: TRBV5-6; cdr3_nt: TGTGCCAGCAGCTTCAGGGGGCTCATGAACACTGAAGCTTTCTTT; cdr3_aa: CASSFRGLMNTEAFF
clone_size: NA; j_call: TRBJ1-2; d_call: NA; v_call: TRBV18; cdr3_nt: TGTGCCAGCTCACCAACCACAGAAAACTATGGCTACACCTTC; cdr3_aa: CASSPTTENYGYTF
clone_size: NA; j_call: TRBJ1-2; d_call: TRBD1; v_call: TRBV18; cdr3_nt: TGTGCCAGCTCACGGGGACAGGGTAATGGCTACACCTTC; cdr3_aa: CASSRGQGNGYTF
clone_size: NA; j_call: TRBJ2-6; d_call: NA; v_call: TRBV4-3; cdr3_nt: TGCGCCAGCAGCCAAGATCTCGGTTCTGGGGCCAACGTCCTGACTTTC; cdr3_aa: CASSQDLGSGANVLTF
clone_size: NA; j_call: TRBJ2-3; d_call: TRBD2; v_call: TRBV29-1; cdr3_nt: TGCAGCGTTGTCCCTCCCACGGGGGGAACAGATACGCAGTATTTT; cdr3_aa: CSVVPPTGGTDTQYF
clone_size: NA; j_call: TRBJ1-2; d_call: NA; v_call: TRBV5-1; cdr3_nt: TGCGCCAGCAGCTTGGGGGAGGACTTCTATGGCTACACCTTC; cdr3_aa: CASSLGEDFYGYTF
clone_size: NA; j_call: TRBJ1-1; d_call: NA; v_call: TRBV28; cdr3_nt: TGTGCCAGCAGTGGACCAGGGGATTCGAACACTGAAGCTTTCTTT; cdr3_aa: CASSGPGDSNTEAFF
clone_size: NA; j_call: TRBJ1-2; d_call: NA; v_call: TRBV5-1; cdr3_nt: TGCGCCAGCAGGGAGGCTCCTAACTATGGCTACACCTTC; cdr3_aa: CASREAPNYGYTF
clone_size: NA; j_call: TRBJ1-2; d_call: TRBD1; v_call: TRBV5-6; cdr3_nt: TGTGCCAGCAGCTTAGGACGGACAGGGAAAAACTATGGCTACACCTTC; cdr3_aa: CASSLGRTGKNYGYTF
clone_size: NA; j_call: TRBJ1-2; d_call: NA; v_call: TRBV6-1; cdr3_nt: TGTGCCAGCAGCGACAGCTATGGCTACACCTTC; cdr3_aa: CASSDSYGYTF
clone_size: NA; j_call: TRBJ2-7; d_call: TRBD1; v_call: TRBV14; cdr3_nt: TGTGCCAGCAGCCAGATCAGGACAGGCGAGCAGTACTTC; cdr3_aa: CASSQIRTGEQYF
clone_size: NA; j_call: TRBJ2-7; d_call: TRBD1; v_call: TRBV18; cdr3_nt: TGTGCCAGCTCCCCTCCAGGGGGCTACGAGCAGTACTTC; cdr3_aa: CASSPPGGYEQYF
clone_size: few; j_call: TRBJ1-1; d_call: NA; v_call: TRBV30; cdr3_nt: TGTGCCTGGTCTATCCAGGGAGGTGGTGAAGCTTTCTTT; cdr3_aa: CAWSIQGGGEAFF
clone_size: NA; j_call: TRBJ1-6; d_call: NA; v_call: TRBV6-5; cdr3_nt: TGTGCCAGCAGCCAACAGAAGTATAATTCACCCCTCCACTTT; cdr3_aa: CASSQQKYNSPLHF
clone_size: NA; j_call: TRBJ2-2; d_call: TRBD2; v_call: TRBV19; cdr3_nt: TGTGCCAGCGGGAGGGGAACCGGGGAGCTGTTTTTT; cdr3_aa: CASGRGTGELFF
clone_size: NA; j_call: TRBJ1-5; d_call: NA; v_call: TRBV6-4; cdr3_nt: TGTGCCAGCAGTGACACGTGGGGGCGGGTAGGGGCGAGGAGCAATCAGCCCCAGCATTTT; cdr3_aa: CASSDTWGRVGARSNQPQHF
clone_size: NA; j_call: TRBJ2-2; d_call: NA; v_call: TRBV9; cdr3_nt: TGTGCCAGCAGCGGAGGCGGGAAATGGAACACCGGGGAGCTGTTTTTT; cdr3_aa: CASSGGGKWNTGELFF
clone_size: NA; j_call: TRBJ2-5; d_call: NA; v_call: TRBV19; cdr3_nt: TGTGCCAGTAGTATAGTTGGTTTCGGGGAGACCCAGTACTTC; cdr3_aa: CASSIVGFGETQYF
clone_size: NA; j_call: TRBJ2-7; d_call: TRBD1; v_call: TRBV6-1; cdr3_nt: TGTGCCAGCAGTTCCGGGACAGTTCAATACGAGCAGTACTTC; cdr3_aa: CASSSGTVQYEQYF
clone_size: once; j_call: TRBJ1-2; d_call: NA; v_call: TRBV25-1; cdr3_nt: TGTGCCAGCAGTGAACCTAACAGGGATTTCTATGGCTACACCTTC; cdr3_aa: CASSEPNRDFYGYTF
clone_size: NA; j_call: TRBJ1-4; d_call: TRBD1; v_call: TRBV14; cdr3_nt: TGTGCCAGCAGCCGACAGACAGGGGTCGGAGAAAAACTGTTTTTT; cdr3_aa: CASSRQTGVGEKLFF
clone_size: NA; j_call: TRBJ2-6; d_call: TRBD1; v_call: TRBV2; cdr3_nt: TGTGCTTCCGGACAGGGGGCTGGAGGGGCCAACGTCCTGACTTTC; cdr3_aa: CASGQGAGGANVLTF
clone_size: NA; j_call: TRBJ1-3; d_call: TRBD1; v_call: TRBV4-3; cdr3_nt: TGCGCCAGCAGCCCTTCTCGGACAGGCTCTGGAAACACCATATATTTT; cdr3_aa: CASSPSRTGSGNTIYF
clone_size: NA; j_call: TRBJ1-2; d_call: NA; v_call: TRBV5-8; cdr3_nt: TGTGCCAGCAGCCCGCACGGGGTTAGCCATGGCTACACCTTC; cdr3_aa: CASSPHGVSHGYTF
clone_size: once; j_call: TRBJ1-5; d_call: TRBD1; v_call: TRBV6-6; cdr3_nt: TGTGCCAGCAGGACAGGGGGTTATAGCAATCAGCCCCAGCATTTT; cdr3_aa: CASRTGGYSNQPQHF
clone_size: NA; j_call: TRBJ1-5; d_call: NA; v_call: TRBV7-2; cdr3_nt: TGTGCCAGCAGCTTCTATAGGGCGGGGAATCAGCCCCAGCATTTT; cdr3_aa: CASSFYRAGNQPQHF
clone_size: NA; j_call: TRBJ2-1; d_call: TRBD2; v_call: TRBV29-1; cdr3_nt: TGCAGCGTTGAATTGTTAGCGGGATTCGATGAGCAGTTCTTC; cdr3_aa: CSVELLAGFDEQFF
clone_size: NA; j_call: TRBJ2-5; d_call: TRBD2; v_call: TRBV11-2; cdr3_nt: TGTGCCAGCAGACCCCCGGGGGGCGGGGGGGCCTCAGAGACCCAGTACTTC; cdr3_aa: CASRPPGGGGASETQYF
clone_size: NA; j_call: TRBJ2-2; d_call: NA; v_call: TRBV2; cdr3_nt: TGTGCCAGCTTGGGGGGTCGTATCACCGGGGAGCTGTTTTTT; cdr3_aa: CASLGGRITGELFF
clone_size: NA; j_call: TRBJ2-5; d_call: TRBD2; v_call: TRBV7-9; cdr3_nt: TGTGCCAGCAGCTTAGCGGTCCTAGCGGGTCAAGAGACCCAGTACTTC; cdr3_aa: CASSLAVLAGQETQYF
clone_size: NA; j_call: TRBJ2-1; d_call: TRBD2; v_call: TRBV10-3; cdr3_nt: TGTGCCATCAGCATAACTAGCGGGAGGTTTAATGAGCAGTTCTTC; cdr3_aa: CAISITSGRFNEQFF
clone_size: few; j_call: TRBJ2-7; d_call: TRBD2; v_call: TRBV7-2; cdr3_nt: TGTGCCAGCAGCTCCCTTGCGGGGGTATCCGAGCAGTACTTC; cdr3_aa: CASSSLAGVSEQYF
clone_size: NA; j_call: TRBJ1-1; d_call: NA; v_call: TRBV11-2; cdr3_nt: TGTGCCAGCAGCTTAGATCCCGAGGTCGGGGAAGCTTTCTTT; cdr3_aa: CASSLDPEVGEAFF
clone_size: NA; j_call: TRBJ1-2; d_call: NA; v_call: TRBV5-6; cdr3_nt: TGTGCCAGCAGCTTGGAACTCCCCTATGGCTACACCTTC; cdr3_aa: CASSLELPYGYTF
clone_size: NA; j_call: TRBJ2-7; d_call: TRBD1; v_call: TRBV23-1; cdr3_nt: TGCGCCAGCAGTCCTGACCCTCAAGACAGGGGGACAGGAGTCGAGCAGTACTTC; cdr3_aa: CASSPDPQDRGTGVEQYF
clone_size: NA; j_call: TRBJ2-7; d_call: NA; v_call: TRBV5-4; cdr3_nt: TGTGCCAGCAGCTTGGACGGGTCCGGAGAGCAGTACTTC; cdr3_aa: CASSLDGSGEQYF
clone_size: few; j_call: TRBJ2-3; d_call: NA; v_call: TRBV21-1; cdr3_nt: TGTGCCAGCAGCAGAAACAGACAGGGCTCTAGCACAGATACGCAGTATTTT; cdr3_aa: CASSRNRQGSSTDTQYF
clone_size: NA; j_call: TRBJ2-7; d_call: TRBD1; v_call: TRBV7-6; cdr3_nt: TGTGCCAGCATCATTAGGGGGCCATCGCAGTACTTC; cdr3_aa: CASIIRGPSQYF
clone_size: NA; j_call: TRBJ2-7; d_call: TRBD2; v_call: TRBV27; cdr3_nt: TGTGCCAGCAGTCCTCAGGGGACTAGCGGGAGACGGGAGCAGTACTTC; cdr3_aa: CASSPQGTSGRREQYF
clone_size: NA; j_call: TRBJ2-1; d_call: TRBD1; v_call: TRBV18; cdr3_nt: TGTGCCAGCTCCATAGGGGGCACGGTCTACAATGAGCAGTTCTTC; cdr3_aa: CASSIGGTVYNEQFF
clone_size: NA; j_call: TRBJ2-1; d_call: TRBD2; v_call: TRBV19; cdr3_nt: TGTGCCAGTAGTTTCCTGGGGACTAGCGACTCCAATGAGCAGTTCTTC; cdr3_aa: CASSFLGTSDSNEQFF
clone_size: NA; j_call: TRBJ1-2; d_call: NA; v_call: TRBV6-5; cdr3_nt: TGTGCCAGCAGTCCCTCGGGGGGGGCTTGGGGCTACACCTTC; cdr3_aa: CASSPSGGAWGYTF